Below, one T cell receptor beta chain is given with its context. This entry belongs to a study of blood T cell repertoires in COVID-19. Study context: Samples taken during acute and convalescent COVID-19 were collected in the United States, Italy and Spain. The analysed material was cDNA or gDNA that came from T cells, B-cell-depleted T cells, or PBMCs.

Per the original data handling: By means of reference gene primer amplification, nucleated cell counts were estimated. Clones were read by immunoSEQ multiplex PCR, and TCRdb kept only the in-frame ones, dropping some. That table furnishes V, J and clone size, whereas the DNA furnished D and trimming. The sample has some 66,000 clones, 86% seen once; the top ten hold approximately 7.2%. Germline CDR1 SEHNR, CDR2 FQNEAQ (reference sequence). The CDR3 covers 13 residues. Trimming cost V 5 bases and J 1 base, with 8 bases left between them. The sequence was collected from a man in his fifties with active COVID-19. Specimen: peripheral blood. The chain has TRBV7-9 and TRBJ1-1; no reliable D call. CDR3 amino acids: CASSASENTEAFF. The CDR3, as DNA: TGTGCCAGCAGCGCCTCAGAGAACACTGAAGCTTTCTTT. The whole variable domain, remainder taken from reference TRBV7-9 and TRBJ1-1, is DTGVSQNPRHKITKRGQNVTFRCDPISEHNRLYWYRQTLGQGPEFLTYFQNEAQLEKSRLLSDRFSAERPKGSFSTLEIQRTEQGDSAMYLCASSASENTEAFFGQGTRLTVV.